The 30 T cell receptor beta chains reported below all come from one sample, sequenced in a study of OX40 agonist ivuxolimab in advanced cancers. Some clones are missing from TCRdb's copy, which holds only in-frame ones; the method was immunoSEQ multiplex PCR. The sample carries tens of thousands of clones, 86% recorded once. Here the sequenced sample was CD4+ or CD8+ T cells sorted from blood, taken in a trial of the OX40 agonist ivuxolimab. The receptors come from an adult with an advanced solid tumor such as melanoma, head and neck, liver or kidney cancer.

The chain uses TRBV11-3 and TRBJ2-1, with 7 nucleotides matching TRBD1. CDR1 SGHNT and CDR2 YENEEA come from the germline V gene. V lost 5 bases, J lost 0 bases, and 4 bases stayed unmatched. This CDR3 contains 15 residues. CDR3 bases: TGTGCCAGCAGCGTTACAGGGGACTCCTACAATGAGCAGTTCTTC. It encodes CASSVTGDSYNEQFF.

The rearrangement joins TRBV27 to TRBJ2-1; possibly TRBD2 for D (5 bases). The CDR3 length is 15 residues. Trimming pared 0 bases from V and 3 bases from J, leaving 9 bases between. Per germline, CDR1 MNHEY and CDR2 SMNVEV (reference sequence). This CDR3 reads CASSLSVGSYNEQFF. As DNA, the CDR3 is TGTGCCAGCAGTTTATCAGTGGGGAGCTACAATGAGCAGTTCTTC.

The rearrangement links TRBV25-1 to TRBJ1-1, with D unresolved. Germline loops: CDR1 MGHDK, CDR2 SYGVNS. CDR3 length: 12 residues. The germline V and J ends were trimmed by 5 bases and 1 base, with 5 bases remaining between them. CDR3 amino acids: CASSRGNTEAFF. CDR3 sequence (DNA): TGTGCCAGCAGTAGAGGGAACACTGAAGCTTTCTTT.

The V and J genes are TRBV5-6 and TRBJ2-5, with TRBD1 matching 9 bases. CDR3 length: 15 residues. Germline V gives CDR1 SGHDT, CDR2 YYEEEE. The trim removed 4 bases at V and 6 bases at J, leaving 10 bases unmatched. The CDR3: CASSARPGQGQTQYF. DNA of the CDR3: TGTGCCAGCAGCGCCCGTCCGGGACAGGGTCAGACCCAGTACTTC. Full variable domain (missing parts from reference TRBV5-6 and TRBJ2-5): DAGVTQSPTHLIKTRGQQVTLRCSPKSGHDTVSWYQQALGQGPQFIFQYYEEEERQRGNFPDRFSGHQFPNYSSELNVNALLLGDSALYLCASSARPGQGQTQYFGPGTRLLVL.

V usage is TRBV29-1 and J usage is TRBJ2-1, with D perhaps TRBD2 (5 bases). Germline CDR1 SQVTM, CDR2 ANQGSEA. The CDR3 length is 15 residues. Trimming removed 4 bases from V and 5 bases from J, with 18 bases in between. Here the CDR3 DNA reads TGCAGCGTTGTCGGCTCGGAGGAACGAAACAATGAGCAGTTCTTC. Translating gives CSVVGSEERNNEQFF.

The chain couples TRBV5-1 to TRBJ2-1, with D perhaps matching TRBD1 or TRBD2 (5 bases each). The CDR3 consists of 15 residues. V was trimmed by 4 bases and J by 6 bases, leaving 17 bases between them. Germline lookup yields CDR1 SGHRS and CDR2 YFSETQ. This CDR3 is CASSKDVTRGNEQFF. CDR3 nucleotides: TGCGCCAGCAGCAAAGACGTAACTAGGGGCAATGAGCAGTTCTTC.

V gene TRBV5-1 combines with J gene TRBJ1-5, with D possibly matching TRBD1 (5 bases). Between the trimmed V and J ends, which lost 2 bases and 7 bases, there was a span of 10 bases. This CDR3 region has 13 residues. Looked up from germline, CDR1 is SGHRS and CDR2 is YFSETQ. This CDR3 reads CASSFTGHQPQHF. As DNA, the CDR3 is TGCGCCAGCAGCTTCACGGGGCACCAGCCCCAGCATTTT.

This sequence joins TRBV28 and TRBJ2-7, with 7 bases that match TRBD1. The germline V gene encodes CDR1 MDHEN and CDR2 SYDVKM. The CDR3 is 17 residues long. The V segment lost 5 bases and the J segment 2 bases; nucleotides outside the gene matches: 15. In nucleotides, the CDR3 is TGTGCCAGCAGTCCTTCGACAGGGCAGGGCTGGGCCTACGAGCAGTACTTC. Translating it yields CASSPSTGQGWAYEQYF.

The chain carries TRBV19 and TRBJ2-1; D may be TRBD2 (6 bases). V was shortened by 3 bases and J by 6 bases, with 18 bases between the two germline ends. CDR1 LNHDA and CDR2 SQIVND come from the germline V gene (reference sequence). The length of the CDR3 is 16 residues. CDR3 in DNA: TGTGCCAGTAGTATCACTCTAGCGAGGGCGGGCAATGAGCAGTTCTTC. Its translation is CASSITLARAGNEQFF.

This chain uses TRBV23-1 with TRBJ1-5, with TRBD1 as a possible D gene (5 bases). TRBV23-1 is labeled an ORF, and its function is uncertain. The CDR3 covers 17 residues. V was pared by 5 bases and J by 0 bases, with 17 bases between. CDR3 DNA: TGCGCCAGCAGTGACGAGACAGCTGTGTATAGCAATCAGCCCCAGCATTTT. As protein: CASSDETAVYSNQPQHF.

This chain connects TRBV7-9 to TRBJ2-7; D is unclear. The CDR3 is made up of 11 amino acids. Germline lookup yields CDR1 SEHNR and CDR2 FQNEAQ (reference sequence). Trimming took 5 bases from V and 6 from J, leaving 8 bases between them. CDR3 coding DNA: TGTGCCAGCAGCACGAGTCGCGAGCAGTACTTC. Translated: CASSTSREQYF.

The chain is built from TRBV7-9 and TRBJ1-3, with D perhaps TRBD1 (5 bases). Germline loops: CDR1 SEHNR, CDR2 FQNEAQ (reference sequence). V was pared by 1 base and J by 4 bases, with 17 bases between. The CDR3 loop spans 17 amino acids. The CDR3: CASSLEGRWPEGNTIYF. CDR3 coding DNA: TGTGCCAGCAGCTTAGAGGGGAGATGGCCCGAAGGAAACACCATATATTTT.

This chain's CDR3 is CATQTSLAYEQYF. The CDR3 coding sequence is TGTGCCACCCAGACTAGTCTCGCCTACGAGCAGTACTTC. V gene TRBV2 combines with J gene TRBJ2-7; a weak D match, TRBD2 (6 bases). The germline V gene encodes CDR1 SNHLY and CDR2 FYNNEI. Trimming cost V 10 bases and J 2 bases, with 15 bases left between them. This CDR3 has 13 amino acids.

The rearrangement joins TRBV19 to TRBJ2-1; 10 bases agree with TRBD2. V gave up 5 bases and J gave up 13 bases; unmatched junction bases: 8. The CDR3 loop spans 13 amino acids. Looked up from germline, CDR1 is LNHDA and CDR2 is SQIVND (reference sequence). In nucleotides, the CDR3 is TGTGCCAGTAGTTCGGCTAGCGGGAGTCCCCAGTTCTTC. Translation: CASSSASGSPQFF.

The chain couples TRBV19 to TRBJ1-1; D is ambiguous. The CDR3 has 15 residues. The V gene's germline CDR1 is LNHDA and CDR2 SQIVND (reference sequence). Trimming stripped 0 bases from V and 3 bases from J, with 11 bases between. The CDR3 DNA reads as TGTGCCAGTAGTATAGAAGGGAGGCCGGACACTGAAGCTTTCTTT. Amino acid sequence: CASSIEGRPDTEAFF.

The chain links TRBV29-1 to TRBJ2-1; 10 positions match TRBD2. The CDR3 is 20 residues long. The germline gives CDR1 SQVTM, CDR2 ANQGSEA. V gave up 5 bases and J gave up 0 bases; unmatched junction bases: 19. Here the CDR3 reads CSVLGIAGGPAPSSYNEQFF. The CDR3 nucleotides are TGCAGCGTTCTCGGGATAGCGGGAGGCCCCGCTCCGAGCTCCTACAATGAGCAGTTCTTC.

The chain carries TRBV7-9 and TRBJ2-6, with D perhaps TRBD1 or TRBD2 (7 bases each). Germline values: CDR1 SEHNR, CDR2 FQNEAQ (reference sequence). This CDR3 is built from 18 residues. Trimming stripped 0 bases from V and 4 bases from J, with 16 bases between. The CDR3 nucleotides are TGTGCCAGCAGCTTAGCGGCGGGAGAGGGGGCCGGGGCCAACGTCCTGACTTTC. It encodes CASSLAAGEGAGANVLTF.

This sequence joins TRBV9 and TRBJ1-4; 10 positions agree with TRBD1. The CDR3 contains 16 residues. Germline assignment: CDR1 SGDLS and CDR2 YYNGEE. Unmatched junction bases numbered 9, after V lost 4 bases and J lost 6 bases. CDR3 amino acids: CASSPRTGTGDEKLFF. Written as DNA, the CDR3 is TGTGCCAGCAGCCCTCGAACCGGGACAGGGGATGAAAAACTGTTTTTT.

This clone was seen once. V is TRBV7-6 and J is TRBJ2-3, with TRBD1 as a possible D gene (5 bases). V dropped 0 bases and J dropped 6 bases, with 16 bases sitting between them. CDR3 length: 16 amino acids. Germline values: CDR1 SGHVS, CDR2 FNYEAQ. Here the CDR3 reads CASSLAVQALGDTQYF. The CDR3 DNA reads TGTGCCAGCAGCTTAGCGGTACAGGCCCTTGGGGATACGCAGTATTTT.

The rearrangement uses TRBV7-2 and TRBJ1-3; D gene unclear. The CDR3 is made up of 14 amino acids. Trimming cost V 3 bases and J 0 bases, with 6 bases left between them. Germline values: CDR1 SGHTA, CDR2 FQGNSA. CDR3 nucleotide sequence: TGTGCCAGCAGCTTCTCTGGCTCTGGAAACACCATATATTTT. This codes for CASSFSGSGNTIYF. The full variable domain, completed using reference TRBV7-2 and TRBJ1-3, is GAGVSQSPSNKVTEKGKDVELRCDPISGHTALYWYRQSLGQGLEFLIYFQGNSAPDKSGLPSDRFSAERTGGSVSTLTIQRTQQEDSAVYLCASSFSGSGNTIYFGEGSWLTVV.

The rearrangement links TRBV13 to TRBJ2-1, with 10 bases fitting TRBD2. The J segment lost 4 bases and the V segment lost 6 bases, leaving 6 bases of the junction unmatched. This CDR3 is built from 15 residues. Germline V gives CDR1 PRHDT, CDR2 FYEKMQ (reference sequence). In DNA form, the CDR3 reads TGTGCCAGCAGTTCCGGGACTAGCGCGTACAATGAGCAGTTCTTC. Translation gives CASSSGTSAYNEQFF. Full variable domain (rest looked up from reference TRBV13 and TRBJ2-1): AAGVIQSPRHLIKEKRETATLKCYPIPRHDTVYWYQQGPGQDPQFLISFYEKMQSDKGSIPDRFSAQQFSDYHSELNMSSLELGDSALYFCASSSGTSAYNEQFFGPGTRLTVL.

This clone was detected once. The chain uses TRBV6-1 and TRBJ2-1, with 9 positions matching TRBD1. CDR1 MNHNS and CDR2 SASEGT come from the germline V gene. The CDR3 has 16 residues. V trimming: 4 bases; J trimming: 2 bases; junction bases outside the gene matches: 6. The CDR3: CASSGGQGKPYNEQFF. CDR3 sequence (DNA): TGTGCCAGCAGTGGCGGACAGGGGAAACCCTACAATGAGCAGTTCTTC.

The rearrangement uses TRBV9 and TRBJ2-1; D gene unclear. Germline V gene data show CDR1 as SGDLS and CDR2 as YYNGEE. This CDR3 comprises 15 residues. V was pared by 0 bases and J by 0 bases, with 7 bases between. CDR3 DNA: TGTGCCAGCAGCGTAGGGATTAACTCCTACAATGAGCAGTTCTTC. Its translation is CASSVGINSYNEQFF.

This chain links TRBV28 with TRBJ2-3; D might be TRBD1 (6 bases). Germline loops: CDR1 MDHEN, CDR2 SYDVKM. This CDR3 is built from 15 residues. V shed 0 bases and J shed 3 bases, with 10 bases lying between them. CDR3 nucleotide sequence: TGTGCCAGCAGTTTATGGGAACAGGGTACAGATACGCAGTATTTT. As protein: CASSLWEQGTDTQYF.

Only a few counts were recorded for this clone. The chain is built from TRBV27 and TRBJ1-1; 8 positions agree with TRBD1. CDR1 is MNHEY, CDR2 SMNVEV, per germline (reference sequence). This CDR3 is 15 amino acids long. Trimming removed 3 bases from V and 1 base from J; junction bases left unmatched: 4. In DNA form, the CDR3 reads TGTGCCAGCAGTTTCTTCGGGACAGGGAACACTGAAGCTTTCTTT. Protein product: CASSFFGTGNTEAFF.

The rearrangement joins TRBV4-1 to TRBJ1-4, with no clear D. The V end lost 8 bases, the J end lost 3 bases, and 13 bases lay between the germline ends. The germline V gene encodes CDR1 MGHRA and CDR2 YSYEKL. The CDR3 runs to 14 residues. The CDR3 spells CASWSRAANEKLFF. The CDR3 region has the DNA TGCGCCAGCTGGTCCCGGGCGGCTAATGAAAAACTGTTTTTT.

The gene calls are TRBV18 and TRBJ1-6; 10 bases line up with TRBD1. CDR1 KGHSH and CDR2 LQKENI come from the germline V gene. V gave up 4 bases and J gave up 9 bases; unmatched junction bases: 6. The CDR3 loop spans 15 amino acids. The CDR3 sequence is CASSLEDRGRSPLHF. As DNA, the CDR3 is TGTGCCAGCTCACTGGAAGACAGGGGGCGTTCACCCCTCCACTTT.

The chain couples TRBV10-3 to TRBJ1-4, with TRBD1 identical over 7 bases. The CDR3 consists of 13 residues. V lost 10 bases to trimming and J lost 5 bases; unmatched junction nucleotides: 7. Germline-derived CDR1 and CDR2 are ENHRY and SYGVKD. In DNA, the CDR3 is TGTGCCACCCACAGGGGTAAAAATGAAAAACTGTTTTTT. This codes for CATHRGKNEKLFF.

This chain uses TRBV27 with TRBJ2-7, with D hard to call. The length of the CDR3 is 14 residues. Trimming removed 6 bases from V and 0 bases from J, with 12 bases in between. Germline assignment: CDR1 MNHEY and CDR2 SMNVEV (reference sequence). Here the CDR3 DNA reads TGTGCCAGCAGCCCTGTTGAAACCTCCTACGAGCAGTACTTC. Its translation is CASSPVETSYEQYF.

A single count supports this clone. The chain has TRBV7-3 and TRBJ2-1; no firm D call. Germline CDR1 SGHTA, CDR2 FQGTGA. The CDR3 extends over 15 amino acids. With 3 bases removed from V and 0 bases from J, the gap between germline ends came to 9 bases. The CDR3 region is CASSFGPSSYNEQFF. The CDR3 region has the DNA TGTGCCAGCAGCTTCGGCCCTAGCTCCTACAATGAGCAGTTCTTC. Variable domain in full (rest from reference TRBV7-3 and TRBJ2-1): GAGVSQTPSNKVTEKGKYVELRCDPISGHTALYWYRQSLGQGPEFLIYFQGTGAADDSGLPNDRFFAVRPEGSVSTLKIQRTERGDSAVYLCASSFGPSSYNEQFFGPGTRLTVL.